A selection of T cell receptor beta chains follows, all from one sample in a study of long-term antiretroviral therapy in people with HIV. Repertoires were generated with immunoSEQ multiplex PCR, while TCRdb's copy carries only in-frame clones and drops some. The sample records around 15,000 clones, about 80% being singletons. The material sequenced was unsorted PBMCs, taken 2.1 years after starting antiretroviral therapy. All receptors come from a man in his forties with HIV. The CDR3 runs from the conserved cysteine through the conserved F or W. Fields, in order: clone size, D gene, J gene, V gene, CDR3 length, CDR3 protein, CDR3 DNA. The D gene is left open where the match is weak. Size values are once, few and many counts, or a class for expanded clones, and some rows have none.

. | TRBD2 | TRBJ2-7 | TRBV11-2 | 13 | CASSPGTNYEQYF | TGTGCCAGCAGCCCGGGGACTAACTACGAGCAGTACTTC
. | . | TRBJ2-7 | TRBV7-9 | 14 | CASSQMRESHEQYF | TGTGCCAGCAGCCAGATGAGGGAATCCCACGAGCAGTACTTC
few | TRBD2 | TRBJ2-7 | TRBV2 | 16 | CASSEELAGGPYEQYF | TGTGCCAGCAGTGAAGAGTTAGCGGGGGGACCCTACGAGCAGTACTTC
. | . | TRBJ1-6 | TRBV19 | 17 | CASSTPTESSYNSPLHF | TGTGCCAGTAGTACTCCGACTGAAAGCTCCTATAATTCACCCCTCCACTTT
. | . | TRBJ1-1 | TRBV14 | 13 | CASSQTRGTEAFF | TGTGCCAGCAGCCAGACGCGAGGCACTGAAGCTTTCTTT
. | . | TRBJ2-3 | TRBV13 | 17 | CASSVDPSITQGDTQYF | TGTGCCAGCAGCGTAGACCCCTCCATCACCCAAGGAGATACGCAGTATTTT
once | TRBD1 | TRBJ1-1 | TRBV5-8 | 14 | CASSQGQTNTEAFF | TGTGCCAGCAGCCAGGGACAGACGAACACTGAAGCTTTCTTT
. | . | TRBJ2-5 | TRBV10-3 | 14 | CAISDWGTQETQYF | TGTGCCATCAGTGACTGGGGTACCCAAGAGACCCAGTACTTC
. | . | TRBJ1-1 | TRBV6-5 | 15 | CASSYLEGPNTEAFF | TGTGCCAGCAGTTACTTGGAGGGACCGAACACTGAAGCTTTCTTT
. | . | TRBJ2-7 | TRBV5-6 | 13 | CASSRQVSYEQYF | TGTGCCAGCAGCCGACAGGTCTCCTACGAGCAGTACTTC
. | . | TRBJ2-7 | TRBV10-1 | 13 | CASSAASSYEQYF | TGCGCCAGCAGTGCGGCGAGCTCCTACGAGCAGTACTTC
. | TRBD1 | TRBJ2-1 | TRBV18 | 14 | CASSPRQGDHEQFF | TGTGCCAGCTCACCACGGCAGGGGGACCATGAGCAGTTCTTC
. | . | TRBJ1-2 | TRBV19 | 15 | CASSIDLLSNYGYTF | TGTGCCAGTAGTATAGATCTCCTCAGTAACTATGGCTACACCTTC
. | . | TRBJ1-6 | TRBV7-2 | 15 | CASSLARPDYSPLHF | TGTGCCAGCAGCTTAGCGCGGCCAGATTATTCACCCCTCCACTTT